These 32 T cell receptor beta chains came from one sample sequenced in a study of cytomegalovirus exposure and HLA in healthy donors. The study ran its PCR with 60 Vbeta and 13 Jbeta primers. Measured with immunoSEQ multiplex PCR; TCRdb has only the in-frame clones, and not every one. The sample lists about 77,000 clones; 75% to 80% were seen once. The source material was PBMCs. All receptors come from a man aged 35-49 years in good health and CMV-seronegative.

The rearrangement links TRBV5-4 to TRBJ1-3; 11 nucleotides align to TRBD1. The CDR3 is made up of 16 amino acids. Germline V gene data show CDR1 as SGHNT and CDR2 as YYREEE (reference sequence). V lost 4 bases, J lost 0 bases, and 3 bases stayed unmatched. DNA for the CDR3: TGTGCCAGCAGCAGGGACAGGGGGAGCTCTGGAAACACCATATATTTT. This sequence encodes CASSRDRGSSGNTIYF.

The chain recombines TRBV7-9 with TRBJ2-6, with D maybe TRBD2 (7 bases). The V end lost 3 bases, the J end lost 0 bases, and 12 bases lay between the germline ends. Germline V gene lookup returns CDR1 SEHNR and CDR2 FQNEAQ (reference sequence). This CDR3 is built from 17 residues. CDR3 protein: CASSFKGGVSGANVLTF. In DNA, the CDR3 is TGTGCCAGCAGCTTTAAAGGGGGGGTCTCTGGGGCCAACGTCCTGACTTTC.

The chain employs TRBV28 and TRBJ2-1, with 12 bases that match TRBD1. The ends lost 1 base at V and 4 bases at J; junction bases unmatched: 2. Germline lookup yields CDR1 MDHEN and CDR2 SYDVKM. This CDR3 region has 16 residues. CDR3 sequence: CASSLSGQGAYNEQFF. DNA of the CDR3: TGTGCCAGCAGTTTATCGGGACAGGGGGCTTACAATGAGCAGTTCTTC.

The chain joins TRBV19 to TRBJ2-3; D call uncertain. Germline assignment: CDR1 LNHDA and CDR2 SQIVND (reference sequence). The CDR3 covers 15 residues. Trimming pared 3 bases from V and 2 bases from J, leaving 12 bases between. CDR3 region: CASSIPSSLTDTQYF. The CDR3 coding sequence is TGTGCCAGTAGTATCCCCTCTTCTCTCACAGATACGCAGTATTTT.

The CDR3 protein is CASSLLLTGGNTGELFF. In nucleotides, the CDR3 is TGTGCCAGCAGTTTATTACTAACAGGGGGGAACACCGGGGAGCTGTTTTTT. The chain is built from TRBV27 and TRBJ2-2; 8 bases are shared with TRBD1. CDR3 length equals 17 residues. Germline CDR1 and CDR2: MNHEY and SMNVEV (reference sequence). The V and J ends lost 1 base and 1 base, in that order; junction bases with no gene match: 5.

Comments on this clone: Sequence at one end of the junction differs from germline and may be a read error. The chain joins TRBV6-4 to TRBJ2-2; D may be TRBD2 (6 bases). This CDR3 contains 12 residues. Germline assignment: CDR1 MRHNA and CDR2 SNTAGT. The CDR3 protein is CASRDYTGELFF. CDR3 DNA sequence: TGTGCCAGCAGGGACTATACAGGGGAGCTGTTTTTT.

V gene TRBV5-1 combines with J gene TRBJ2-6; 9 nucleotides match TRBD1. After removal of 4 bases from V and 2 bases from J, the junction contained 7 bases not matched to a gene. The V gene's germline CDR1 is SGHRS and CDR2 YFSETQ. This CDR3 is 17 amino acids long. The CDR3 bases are TGCGCCAGCAGCCCGGGACAGGGCACAGCTGGGGCCAACGTCCTGACTTTC. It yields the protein CASSPGQGTAGANVLTF.

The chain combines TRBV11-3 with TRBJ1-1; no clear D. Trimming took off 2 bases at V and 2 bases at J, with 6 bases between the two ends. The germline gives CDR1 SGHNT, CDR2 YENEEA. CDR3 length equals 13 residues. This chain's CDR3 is CASSLSLNTEAFF. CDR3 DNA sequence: TGTGCCAGCAGCTTATCTCTCAACACTGAAGCTTTCTTT.

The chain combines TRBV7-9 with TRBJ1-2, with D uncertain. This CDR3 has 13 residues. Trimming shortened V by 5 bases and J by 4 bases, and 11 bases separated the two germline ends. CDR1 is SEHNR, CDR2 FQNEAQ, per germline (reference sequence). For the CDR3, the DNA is TGTGCCAGCAGCCCGCGAAGTCCCTATGGCTACACCTTC. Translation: CASSPRSPYGYTF.

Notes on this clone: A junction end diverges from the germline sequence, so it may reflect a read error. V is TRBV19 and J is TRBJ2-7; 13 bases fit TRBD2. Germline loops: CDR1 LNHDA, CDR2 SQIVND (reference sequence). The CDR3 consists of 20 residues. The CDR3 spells CASSIGTSGMASRSTYEQYF. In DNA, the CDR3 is TGTGCCAGTAGCATAGGGACTAGCGGGATGGCATCTCGATCAACCTACGAGCAGTACTTC.

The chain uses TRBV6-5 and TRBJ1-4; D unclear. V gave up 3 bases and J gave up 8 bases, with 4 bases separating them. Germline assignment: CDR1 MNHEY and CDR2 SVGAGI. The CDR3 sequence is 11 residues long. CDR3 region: CASSYQEKLFF. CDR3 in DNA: TGTGCCAGCAGTTATCAGGAAAAACTGTTTTTT.

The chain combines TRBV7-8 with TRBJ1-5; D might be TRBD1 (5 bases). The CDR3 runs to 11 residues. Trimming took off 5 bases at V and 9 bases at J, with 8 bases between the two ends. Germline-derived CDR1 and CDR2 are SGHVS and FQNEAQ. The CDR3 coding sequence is TGTGCCAGCAGCCGCGGGGGGCCCCAGCATTTT. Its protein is CASSRGGPQHF.

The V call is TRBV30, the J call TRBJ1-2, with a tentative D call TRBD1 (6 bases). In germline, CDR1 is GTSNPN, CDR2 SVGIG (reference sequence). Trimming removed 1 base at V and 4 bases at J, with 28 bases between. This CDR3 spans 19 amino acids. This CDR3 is CAWSALPPGQRSSGYGYTF. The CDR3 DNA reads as TGTGCCTGGAGTGCCCTCCCCCCCGGACAGCGCTCCTCTGGCTATGGCTACACCTTC.

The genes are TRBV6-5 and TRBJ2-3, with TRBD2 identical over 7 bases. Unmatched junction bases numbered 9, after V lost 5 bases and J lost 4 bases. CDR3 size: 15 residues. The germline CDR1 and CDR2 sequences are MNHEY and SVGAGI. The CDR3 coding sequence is TGTGCCAGCAGTACTAAGCGGGATGGCCCAGATACGCAGTATTTT. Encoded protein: CASSTKRDGPDTQYF.

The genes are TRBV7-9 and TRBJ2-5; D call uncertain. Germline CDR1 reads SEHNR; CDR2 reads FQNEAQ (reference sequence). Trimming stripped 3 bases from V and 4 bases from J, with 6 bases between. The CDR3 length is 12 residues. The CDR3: CASSFGRETQYF. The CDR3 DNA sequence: TGTGCCAGCAGCTTTGGGCGAGAGACCCAGTACTTC.

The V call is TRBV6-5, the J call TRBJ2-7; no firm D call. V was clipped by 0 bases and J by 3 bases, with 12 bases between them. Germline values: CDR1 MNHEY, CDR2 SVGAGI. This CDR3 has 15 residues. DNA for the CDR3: TGTGCCAGCAGTTACTCCTACAGTGTCGGCTACGAGCAGTACTTC. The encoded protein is CASSYSYSVGYEQYF.

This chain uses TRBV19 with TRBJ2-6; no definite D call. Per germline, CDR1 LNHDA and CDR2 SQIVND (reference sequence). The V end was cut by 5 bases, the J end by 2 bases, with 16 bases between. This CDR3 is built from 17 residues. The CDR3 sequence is CASSGWRASAGANVLTF. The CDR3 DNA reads TGTGCCAGTAGTGGGTGGAGAGCGTCGGCTGGGGCCAACGTCCTGACTTTC.

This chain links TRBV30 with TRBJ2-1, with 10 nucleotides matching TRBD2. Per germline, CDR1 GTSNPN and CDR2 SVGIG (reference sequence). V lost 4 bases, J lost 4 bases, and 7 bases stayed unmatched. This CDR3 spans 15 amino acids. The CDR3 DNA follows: TGTGCCTGGACCCCCGGACTAGCGGAATACAATGAGCAGTTCTTC. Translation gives CAWTPGLAEYNEQFF. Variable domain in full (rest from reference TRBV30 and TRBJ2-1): SQTIHQWPATLVQPVGSPLSLECTVEGTSNPNLYWYRQAAGRGLQLLFYSVGIGQISSEVPQNLSASRPQDRQFILSSKKLLLSDSGFYLCAWTPGLAEYNEQFFGPGTRLTVL.

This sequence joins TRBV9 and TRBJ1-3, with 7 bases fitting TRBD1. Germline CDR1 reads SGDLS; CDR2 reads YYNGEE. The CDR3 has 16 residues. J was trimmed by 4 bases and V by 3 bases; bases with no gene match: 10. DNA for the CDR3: TGTGCCAGCAGCGAGCAGACAGGGTCATCCGGAAACACCATATATTTT. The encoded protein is CASSEQTGSSGNTIYF.

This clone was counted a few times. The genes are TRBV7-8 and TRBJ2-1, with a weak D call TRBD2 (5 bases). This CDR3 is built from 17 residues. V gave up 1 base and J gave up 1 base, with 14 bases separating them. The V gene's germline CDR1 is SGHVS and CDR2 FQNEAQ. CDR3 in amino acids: CASSLGRRGSSYNEQFF. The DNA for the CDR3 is TGTGCCAGCAGCTTAGGCCGGCGAGGGAGTTCCTACAATGAGCAGTTCTTC.

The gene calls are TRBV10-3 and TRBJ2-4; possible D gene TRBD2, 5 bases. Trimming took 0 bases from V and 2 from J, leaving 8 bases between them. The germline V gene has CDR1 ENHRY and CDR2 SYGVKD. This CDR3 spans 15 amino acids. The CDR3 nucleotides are TGTGCCATCAGTGAGTCGGGAGAGACCAAAAACATTCAGTACTTC. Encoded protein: CAISESGETKNIQYF.

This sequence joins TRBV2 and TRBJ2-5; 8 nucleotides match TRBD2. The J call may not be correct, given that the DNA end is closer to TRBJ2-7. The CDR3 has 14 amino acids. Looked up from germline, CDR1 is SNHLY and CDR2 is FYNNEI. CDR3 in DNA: TGTGCCAGCAGTAAGGCGGGAGGTACCTACGAGCAGTACTTC. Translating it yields CASSKAGGTYEQYF.

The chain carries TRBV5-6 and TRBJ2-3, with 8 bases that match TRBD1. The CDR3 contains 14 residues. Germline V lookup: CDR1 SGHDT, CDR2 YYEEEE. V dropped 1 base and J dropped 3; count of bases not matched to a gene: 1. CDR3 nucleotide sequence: TGTGCCAGCAGCTTGCAGGGGGCGACAGATACGCAGTATTTT. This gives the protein CASSLQGATDTQYF.

The CDR3 bases are TGTGCCAGCAGCTTGGTGGGGGGGAGGCAAAACATTCAGTACTTC. As protein: CASSLVGGRQNIQYF. This chain joins TRBV5-6 and TRBJ2-4; 7 bases are a match to TRBD2. The CDR3 is 15 residues long. Germline V lookup: CDR1 SGHDT, CDR2 YYEEEE. With 0 bases clipped from V and 5 bases from J, the junction kept 5 bases outside the gene matches.

The CDR3 DNA reads as TGCGCCAGCAGCCCGGGACTAGCTAACGAGCAGTACTTC. This translates into CASSPGLANEQYF. The chain recombines TRBV4-1 with TRBJ2-7; 9 bases align to TRBD2. The CDR3 spans 13 residues. From germline, CDR1 is MGHRA and CDR2 YSYEKL. The ends lost 4 bases at V and 5 bases at J; junction bases unmatched: 3.

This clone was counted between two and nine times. CDR3 bases: TGCGCCAGCAGCTTGGCGGTAGCGGGAGTTTCCGGGGAGCTGTTTTTT. Its translation is CASSLAVAGVSGELFF. J is TRBJ2-2 and V is TRBV5-1, with 9 bases fitting TRBD2. The junction had 6 bases not matched to a gene; V was cut back by 0 bases and J by 6 bases. Germline CDR1 and CDR2: SGHRS and YFSETQ. CDR3 length: 16 amino acids.

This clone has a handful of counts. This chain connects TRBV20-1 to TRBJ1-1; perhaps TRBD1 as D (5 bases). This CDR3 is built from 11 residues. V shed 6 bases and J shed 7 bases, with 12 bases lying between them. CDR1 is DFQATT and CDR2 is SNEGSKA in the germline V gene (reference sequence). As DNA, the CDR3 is TGCAGTGCCCAACAGGATAATGAAGCTTTCTTT. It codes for CSAQQDNEAFF.

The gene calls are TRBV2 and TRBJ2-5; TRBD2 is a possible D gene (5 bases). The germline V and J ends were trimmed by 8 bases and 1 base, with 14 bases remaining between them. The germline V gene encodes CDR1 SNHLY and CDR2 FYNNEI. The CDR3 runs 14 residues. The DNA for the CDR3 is TGTGCCAGCGTTTTTAGCGAGACCCAAGAGACCCAGTACTTC. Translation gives CASVFSETQETQYF.

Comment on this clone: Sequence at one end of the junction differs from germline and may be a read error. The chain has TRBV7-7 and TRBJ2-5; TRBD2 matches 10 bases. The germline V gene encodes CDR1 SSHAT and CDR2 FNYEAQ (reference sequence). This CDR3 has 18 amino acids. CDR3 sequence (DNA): TGTGCTAGCAGTCAAGGCCTCCTAGCGGGAGCTAGGAGAGAGACCCAGTACTTC. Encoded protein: CASSQGLLAGARRETQYF.

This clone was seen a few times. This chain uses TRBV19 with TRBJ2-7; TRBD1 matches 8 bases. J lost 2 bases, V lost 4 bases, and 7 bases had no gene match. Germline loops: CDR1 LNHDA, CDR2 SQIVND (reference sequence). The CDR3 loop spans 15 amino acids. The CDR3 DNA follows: TGTGCCAGTAGTAGAGGGACAGGCTCAACCTACGAGCAGTACTTC. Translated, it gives CASSRGTGSTYEQYF.

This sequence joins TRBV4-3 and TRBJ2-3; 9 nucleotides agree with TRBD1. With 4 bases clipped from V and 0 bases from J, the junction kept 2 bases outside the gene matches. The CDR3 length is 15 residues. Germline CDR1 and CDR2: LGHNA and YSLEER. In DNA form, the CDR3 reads TGCGCCAGCAGCCTAGGGACAGGGAGCACAGATACGCAGTATTTT. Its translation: CASSLGTGSTDTQYF.

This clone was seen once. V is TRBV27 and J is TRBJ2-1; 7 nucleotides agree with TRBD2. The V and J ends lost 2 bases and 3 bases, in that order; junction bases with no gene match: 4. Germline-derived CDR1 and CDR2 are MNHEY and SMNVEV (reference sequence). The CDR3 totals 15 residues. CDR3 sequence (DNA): TGTGCCAGCAGTTTAGCTAGCGGAAACTACAATGAGCAGTTCTTC. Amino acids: CASSLASGNYNEQFF.